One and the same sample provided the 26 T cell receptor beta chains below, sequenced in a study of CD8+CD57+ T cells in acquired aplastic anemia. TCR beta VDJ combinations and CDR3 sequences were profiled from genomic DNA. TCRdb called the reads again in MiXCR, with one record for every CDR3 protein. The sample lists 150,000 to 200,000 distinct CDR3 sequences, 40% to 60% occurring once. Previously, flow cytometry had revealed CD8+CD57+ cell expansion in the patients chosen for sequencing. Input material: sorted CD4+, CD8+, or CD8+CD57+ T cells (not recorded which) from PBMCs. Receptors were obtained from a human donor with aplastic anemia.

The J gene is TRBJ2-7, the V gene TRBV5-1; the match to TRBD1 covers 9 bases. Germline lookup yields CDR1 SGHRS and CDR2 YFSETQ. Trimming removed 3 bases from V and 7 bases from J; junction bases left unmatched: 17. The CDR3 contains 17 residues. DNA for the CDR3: TGCGCCAGCAGCTGGACGCCTTGGGACAGGGCCCCGAGGGAGCAGTACTTC. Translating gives CASSWTPWDRAPREQYF.

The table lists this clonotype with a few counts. The CDR3 DNA reads TGTGCCAGCAGCTCACAAACTAGCGGGGAGAACGAGCAGTACTTC. This codes for CASSSQTSGENEQYF. The chain is built from TRBV7-8 and TRBJ2-7, with TRBD2 matching over 10 bases. This CDR3 comprises 15 residues. Germline CDR1 reads SGHVS; CDR2 reads FQNEAQ. V lost 4 bases to trimming and J lost 5 bases; unmatched junction nucleotides: 8.

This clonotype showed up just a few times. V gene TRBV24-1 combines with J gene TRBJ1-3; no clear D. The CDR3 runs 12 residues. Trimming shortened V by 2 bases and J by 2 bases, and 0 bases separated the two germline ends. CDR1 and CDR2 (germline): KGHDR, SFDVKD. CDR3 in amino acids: CATSDSGNTIYF. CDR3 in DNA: TGTGCCACCAGTGATTCTGGAAACACCATATATTTT.

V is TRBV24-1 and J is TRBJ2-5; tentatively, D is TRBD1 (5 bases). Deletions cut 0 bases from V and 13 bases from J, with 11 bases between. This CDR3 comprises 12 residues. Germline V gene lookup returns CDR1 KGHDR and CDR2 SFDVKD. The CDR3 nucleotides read TGTGCCACCAGTGATTTGGACAGCAGATGGTACTTC. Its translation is CATSDLDSRWYF.

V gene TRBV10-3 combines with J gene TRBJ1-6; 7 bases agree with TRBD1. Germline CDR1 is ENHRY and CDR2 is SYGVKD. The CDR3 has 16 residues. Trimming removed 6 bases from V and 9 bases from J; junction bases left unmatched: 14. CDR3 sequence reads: CAIRREIGGESSPLHF. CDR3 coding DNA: TGTGCCATCAGACGGGAGATAGGGGGCGAGAGTTCACCCCTCCACTTT.

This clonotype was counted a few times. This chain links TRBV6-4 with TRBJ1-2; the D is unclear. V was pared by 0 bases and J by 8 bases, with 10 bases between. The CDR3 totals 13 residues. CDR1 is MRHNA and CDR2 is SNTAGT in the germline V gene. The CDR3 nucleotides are TGTGCCAGCAGTGACTCTGAAAGAGGAGGCTACACCTTC. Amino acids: CASSDSERGGYTF.

The CDR3 protein is CASSVAGTSGYNEQFF. DNA for the CDR3: TGTGCCAGCAGCGTAGCCGGGACTAGCGGGTACAATGAGCAGTTCTTC. V is TRBV9 and J is TRBJ2-1; 12 bases map to TRBD2. Per germline, CDR1 SGDLS and CDR2 YYNGEE. The length of the CDR3 is 16 residues. Trimming cost V 0 bases and J 4 bases; bases outside gene matches: 2.

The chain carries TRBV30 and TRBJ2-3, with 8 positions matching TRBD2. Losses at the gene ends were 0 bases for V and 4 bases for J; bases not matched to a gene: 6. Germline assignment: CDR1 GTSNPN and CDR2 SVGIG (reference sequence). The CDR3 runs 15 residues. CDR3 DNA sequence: TGTGCCTGGAGTGTAGGCGGGAGGTTTTCAGATACGCAGTATTTT. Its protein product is CAWSVGGRFSDTQYF.

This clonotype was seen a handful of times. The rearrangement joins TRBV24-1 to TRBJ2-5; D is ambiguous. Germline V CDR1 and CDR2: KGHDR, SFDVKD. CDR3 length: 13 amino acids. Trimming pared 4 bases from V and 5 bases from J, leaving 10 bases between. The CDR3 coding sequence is TGTGCCACCAGTGACTCCGCCGGGGAGACCCAGTACTTC. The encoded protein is CATSDSAGETQYF.

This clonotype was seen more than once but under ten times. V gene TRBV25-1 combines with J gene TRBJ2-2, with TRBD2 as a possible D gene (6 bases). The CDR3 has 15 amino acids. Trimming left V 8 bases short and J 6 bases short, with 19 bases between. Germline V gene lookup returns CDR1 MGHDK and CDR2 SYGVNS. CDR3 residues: CASASGIGSAGELFF. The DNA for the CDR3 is TGTGCCAGCGCTTCGGGTATCGGGAGCGCCGGGGAGCTGTTTTTT.

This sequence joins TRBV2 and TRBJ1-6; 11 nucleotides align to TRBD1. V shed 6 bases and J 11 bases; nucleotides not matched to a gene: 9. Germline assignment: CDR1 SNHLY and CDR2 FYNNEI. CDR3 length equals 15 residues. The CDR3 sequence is CASSYTGTGGPPLHF. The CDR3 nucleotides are TGTGCCAGCAGCTATACCGGGACAGGGGGGCCACCCCTCCACTTT.

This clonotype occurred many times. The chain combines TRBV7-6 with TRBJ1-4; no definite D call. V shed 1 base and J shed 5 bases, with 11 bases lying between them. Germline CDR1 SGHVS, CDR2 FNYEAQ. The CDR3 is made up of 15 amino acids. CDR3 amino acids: CASSLDEGLNEKLFF. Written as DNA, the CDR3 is TGTGCCAGCAGCTTAGATGAAGGCCTCAATGAAAAACTGTTTTTT. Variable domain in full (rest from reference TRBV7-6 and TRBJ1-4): GAGVSQSPRYKVTKRGQDVALRCDPISGHVSLYWYRQALGQGPEFLTYFNYEAQQDKSGLPNDRFSAERPEGSISTLTIQRTEQRDSAMYRCASSLDEGLNEKLFFGSGTQLSVL.

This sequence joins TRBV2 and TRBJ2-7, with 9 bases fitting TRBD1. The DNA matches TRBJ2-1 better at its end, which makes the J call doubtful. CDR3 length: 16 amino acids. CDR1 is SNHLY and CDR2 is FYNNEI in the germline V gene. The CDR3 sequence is CASSGKGTGSPVEQFF. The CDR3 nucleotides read TGTGCCAGCAGTGGGAAGGGGACAGGGTCTCCTGTTGAGCAGTTCTTC.

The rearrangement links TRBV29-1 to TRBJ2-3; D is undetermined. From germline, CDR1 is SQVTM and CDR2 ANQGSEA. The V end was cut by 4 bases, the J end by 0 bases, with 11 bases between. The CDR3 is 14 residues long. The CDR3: CSVVEVSSTDTQYF. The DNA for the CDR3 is TGCAGCGTTGTTGAGGTTTCTAGCACAGATACGCAGTATTTT.

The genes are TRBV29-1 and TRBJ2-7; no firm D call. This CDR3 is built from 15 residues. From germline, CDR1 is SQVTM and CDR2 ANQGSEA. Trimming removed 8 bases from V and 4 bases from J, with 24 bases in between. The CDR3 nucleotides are TGCAGCAGTTTCAACCTAGGGCTCCAAGTATACGAGCAGTACTTC. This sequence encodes CSSFNLGLQVYEQYF.

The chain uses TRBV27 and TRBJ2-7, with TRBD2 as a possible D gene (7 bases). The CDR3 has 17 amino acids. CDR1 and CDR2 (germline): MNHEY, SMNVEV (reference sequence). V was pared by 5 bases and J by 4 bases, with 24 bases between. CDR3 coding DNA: TGTGCCAGCAGTATCTACCAGGGGAGGGAGGGCCGTTACGAGCAGTACTTC. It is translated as CASSIYQGREGRYEQYF.

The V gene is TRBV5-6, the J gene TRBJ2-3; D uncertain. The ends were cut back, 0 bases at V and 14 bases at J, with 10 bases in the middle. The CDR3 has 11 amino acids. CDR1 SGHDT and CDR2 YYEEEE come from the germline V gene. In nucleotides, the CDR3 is TGTGCCAGCAGCTTGGGGCCAAGGGTGTATTTT. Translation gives CASSLGPRVYF.

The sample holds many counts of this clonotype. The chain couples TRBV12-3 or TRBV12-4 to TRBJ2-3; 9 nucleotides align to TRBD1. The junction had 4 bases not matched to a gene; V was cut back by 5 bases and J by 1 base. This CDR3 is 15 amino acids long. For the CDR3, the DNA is TGTGCCAGCAGTGGCTGGGACAGGGGCACAGATACGCAGTATTTT. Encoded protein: CASSGWDRGTDTQYF.

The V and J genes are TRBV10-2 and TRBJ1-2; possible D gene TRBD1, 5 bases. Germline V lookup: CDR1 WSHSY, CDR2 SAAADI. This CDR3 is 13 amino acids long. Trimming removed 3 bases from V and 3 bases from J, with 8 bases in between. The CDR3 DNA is TGCGCCAGCAGTGAATGGGGGGACTATGGCTACACCTTC. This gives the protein CASSEWGDYGYTF.

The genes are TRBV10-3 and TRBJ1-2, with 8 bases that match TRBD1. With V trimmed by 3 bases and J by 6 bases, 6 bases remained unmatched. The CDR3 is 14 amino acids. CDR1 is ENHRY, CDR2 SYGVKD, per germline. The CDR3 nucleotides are TGTGCCATCAGTGATTGGGCACAGGGGGATGGCTACACCTTC. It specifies CAISDWAQGDGYTF.

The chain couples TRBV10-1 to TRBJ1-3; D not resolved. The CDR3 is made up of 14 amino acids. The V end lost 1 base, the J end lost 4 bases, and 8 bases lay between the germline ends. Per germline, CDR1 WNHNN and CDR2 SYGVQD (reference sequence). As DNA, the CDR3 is TGCGCCAGCAGTGAGTTTGACGCGGGAAACACCATATATTTT. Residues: CASSEFDAGNTIYF.

CDR3 DNA: TGCAGCGTCGCCATTGGGACAGGGGGCCACGAGCAGTACTTC. Translating gives CSVAIGTGGHEQYF. The V gene is TRBV29-1, the J gene TRBJ2-7, with TRBD1 matching 12 bases. The ends lost 6 bases at V and 5 bases at J; junction bases unmatched: 8. The CDR3 is 14 residues long. Germline CDR1 SQVTM, CDR2 ANQGSEA.

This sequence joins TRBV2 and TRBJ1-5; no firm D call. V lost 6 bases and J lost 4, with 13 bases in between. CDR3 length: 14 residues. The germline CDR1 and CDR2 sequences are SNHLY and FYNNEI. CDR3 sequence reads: CASSATADNQPQHF. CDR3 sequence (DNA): TGTGCCAGCAGCGCCACCGCGGATAATCAGCCCCAGCATTTT.

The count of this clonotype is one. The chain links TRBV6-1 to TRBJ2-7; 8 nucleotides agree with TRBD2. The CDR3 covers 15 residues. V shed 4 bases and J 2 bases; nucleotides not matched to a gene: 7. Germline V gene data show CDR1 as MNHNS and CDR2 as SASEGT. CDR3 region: CASSAQTSEAYEQYF. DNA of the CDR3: TGTGCCAGCAGTGCTCAGACTAGCGAGGCCTACGAGCAGTACTTC.

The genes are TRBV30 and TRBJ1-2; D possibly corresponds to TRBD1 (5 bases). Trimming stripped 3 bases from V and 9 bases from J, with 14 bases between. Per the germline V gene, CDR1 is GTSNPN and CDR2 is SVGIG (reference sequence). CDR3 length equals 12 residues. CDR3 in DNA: TGTGCCTGGAGCTGGGGGGGGGTGAGCTACACCTTC. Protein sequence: CAWSWGGVSYTF.

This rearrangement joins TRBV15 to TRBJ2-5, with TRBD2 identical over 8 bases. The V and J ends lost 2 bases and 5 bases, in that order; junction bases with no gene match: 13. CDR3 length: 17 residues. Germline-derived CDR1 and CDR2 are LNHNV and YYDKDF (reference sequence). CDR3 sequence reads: CATSRSSGGLLLETQYF. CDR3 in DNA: TGTGCCACCAGCAGATCCAGCGGGGGACTATTATTGGAGACCCAGTACTTC.